These 16 T cell receptor beta chains originate from one sample sequenced in a study of T-cell memory formation after mild COVID-19. TCRdb re-analysed the 5' RACE reads in MiXCR, keeping a single row per CDR3 protein. The profile shows about 320,000 distinct CDR3 sequences, 13% to 15% of them singletons. Sequencing was done on a sample of PBMCs or a T cell subset sorted from them (not recorded which). These receptors were taken from a man aged 18 to 30 who had mild COVID-19 (a few samples of this study predate the infection). Cell type and time point are not known.

J is TRBJ2-3 and V is TRBV5-1; the D is unclear. CDR1 is SGHRS and CDR2 is YFSETQ in the germline V gene. Trimming pared 1 base from V and 0 bases from J, leaving 12 bases between. The CDR3 length is 16 residues. CDR3 loop: CASSLPQWPSTDTQYF. CDR3 sequence (DNA): TGCGCCAGCAGCTTGCCTCAGTGGCCTAGCACAGATACGCAGTATTTT.

The genes are TRBV7-3 and TRBJ1-2; D unresolved. The CDR3 contains 10 residues. From germline, CDR1 is SGHTA and CDR2 FQGTGA. V shed 3 bases and J shed 4 bases, with 0 bases lying between them. CDR3 sequence (DNA): TGTGCCAGCAGCTTCTATGGCTACACCTTC. Its translation is CASSFYGYTF.

The rearrangement uses TRBV7-3 and TRBJ2-1; D may be TRBD1 or TRBD2 (6 bases each). V was shortened by 1 base and J by 6 bases, with 13 bases between the two germline ends. The CDR3 runs to 15 residues. CDR1 is SGHTA and CDR2 is FQGTGA in the germline V gene. CDR3 region: CASSLNWGAGNEQFF. The CDR3 DNA sequence: TGTGCCAGCAGCTTAAATTGGGGGGCAGGCAATGAGCAGTTCTTC.

This clonotype turned up a few times. V is TRBV18 and J is TRBJ2-5; 7 bases match TRBD2. The V gene end was trimmed by 4 bases and the J gene end by 3 bases; junction bases not matched to a gene: 8. CDR3 length: 15 residues. Germline V gene sequence: CDR1 KGHSH, CDR2 LQKENI. The CDR3 sequence is CASSRGDGLEETQYF. CDR3 coding DNA: TGTGCCAGCTCACGAGGTGATGGACTAGAAGAGACCCAGTACTTC.

This clonotype was seen only a few times. V usage is TRBV18 and J usage is TRBJ2-1, with 7 positions matching TRBD1. This CDR3 contains 14 residues. CDR1 and CDR2 from the germline V gene are KGHSH and LQKENI. The trim removed 3 bases at V and 5 bases at J, leaving 4 bases unmatched. The CDR3 DNA is TGTGCCAGCTCACCCGGGACAGATGACAATGAGCAGTTCTTC. Amino acids: CASSPGTDDNEQFF. Together with reference TRBV18 and TRBJ2-1, the CDR3 gives the full variable domain: NAGVMQNPRHLVRRRGQEARLRCSPMKGHSHVYWYRQLPEEGLKFMVYLQKENIIDESGMPKERFSAEFPKEGPSILRIQQVVRGDSAAYFCASSPGTDDNEQFFGPGTRLTVL.

This clonotype was detected many times. The chain uses TRBV7-9 and TRBJ2-2; D not resolved. CDR1 is SEHNR and CDR2 is FQNEAQ in the germline V gene (reference sequence). The CDR3 extends over 15 amino acids. V lost 6 bases, J lost 3 bases, and 14 bases lay in between. The CDR3 here is CASSPTLQYTGELFF. CDR3 bases: TGTGCCAGCAGTCCTACACTACAGTACACCGGGGAGCTGTTTTTT.

This clonotype was observed many times. The V call is TRBV28, the J call TRBJ1-5; D is perhaps TRBD1 (6 bases). From germline, CDR1 is MDHEN and CDR2 SYDVKM. The V end was cut by 4 bases, the J end by 0 bases, with 16 bases between. This CDR3 is built from 17 residues. The CDR3 sequence is CASSSYYRVTSNQPQHF. CDR3 bases: TGTGCCAGCAGTTCCTACTACAGGGTAACTAGCAATCAGCCCCAGCATTTT. The variable domain in full, with the rest retrieved from reference TRBV28 and TRBJ1-5, is DVKVTQSSRYLVKRTGEKVFLECVQDMDHENMFWYRQDPGLGLRLIYFSYDVKMKEKGDIPEGYSVSREKKERFSLILESASTNQTSMYLCASSSYYRVTSNQPQHFGDGTRLSIL.

This chain links TRBV7-9 with TRBJ2-1; D not resolved. Germline CDR1 is SEHNR and CDR2 is FQNEAQ (reference sequence). This CDR3 comprises 13 residues. Deletions cut 1 base from V and 3 bases from J, with 4 bases between. The CDR3 spells CASSLGFYNEQFF. For the CDR3, the DNA is TGTGCCAGCAGCTTAGGATTCTACAATGAGCAGTTCTTC.

Ten or more counts support this clonotype. This rearrangement joins TRBV5-1 to TRBJ2-5; D is perhaps TRBD2 (5 bases). The CDR3 is made up of 14 amino acids. Deletions cut 5 bases from V and 1 base from J, with 12 bases between. Germline V gene sequence: CDR1 SGHRS, CDR2 YFSETQ. The CDR3 bases are TGCGCCAGCAGAATGAGACTAACCCAAGAGACCCAGTACTTC. It codes for CASRMRLTQETQYF.

This chain joins TRBV5-1 and TRBJ2-7; perhaps TRBD2 as D (5 bases). The germline gives CDR1 SGHRS, CDR2 YFSETQ. CDR3 length equals 15 residues. V was pared by 1 base and J by 2 bases, with 13 bases between. In DNA form, the CDR3 reads TGCGCCAGCAGCTTGTTGGGCGGGCAGGCCTACGAGCAGTACTTC. It is translated as CASSLLGGQAYEQYF.

The chain recombines TRBV5-1 with TRBJ2-2; D not certain. V was pared by 3 bases and J by 0 bases, with 9 bases between. Germline V gene lookup returns CDR1 SGHRS and CDR2 YFSETQ. This CDR3 has 15 amino acids. The chain's CDR3 is CASSSVQPNTGELFF. The CDR3 DNA reads as TGCGCCAGCAGCTCAGTACAGCCGAACACCGGGGAGCTGTTTTTT.

The genes are TRBV5-4 and TRBJ1-2; unclear D gene. The germline V gene encodes CDR1 SGHNT and CDR2 YYREEE (reference sequence). Trimming stripped 2 bases from V and 3 bases from J, with 5 bases between. This CDR3 contains 12 residues. The CDR3 DNA reads as TGTGCCAGCAGCTTTCAATACTATGGCTACACCTTC. Amino acids: CASSFQYYGYTF.

This clonotype was observed a few times. The rearrangement uses TRBV20-1 and TRBJ2-6; 8 positions agree with TRBD2. Germline assignment: CDR1 DFQATT and CDR2 SNEGSKA (reference sequence). Trimming took 3 bases from V and 0 from J; bases not matched to a gene: 4. The length of the CDR3 is 16 residues. CDR3 in DNA: TGCAGTGCTAGTCGCGGGGGGAACTCTGGGGCCAACGTCCTGACTTTC. Its translation is CSASRGGNSGANVLTF.

This chain connects TRBV11-3 to TRBJ2-7; D is possibly TRBD1 or TRBD2 (5 bases each). CDR3 length: 14 amino acids. Germline CDR1 is SGHNT and CDR2 is YENEEA. V was pared by 2 bases and J by 4 bases, with 12 bases between. The CDR3 DNA reads TGTGCCAGCAGCTTATGGGGACGGCCGTACGAGCAGTACTTC. This gives the protein CASSLWGRPYEQYF. The full variable domain, rest sourced from reference TRBV11-3 and TRBJ2-7, is EAGVVQSPRYKIIEKKQPVAFWCNPISGHNTLYWYLQNLGQGPELLIRYENEEAVDDSQLPKDRFSAERLKGVDSTLKIQPAELGDSAVYLCASSLWGRPYEQYFGPGTRLTVT.

This clonotype was detected a few times. V gene TRBV15 combines with J gene TRBJ2-5, with D perhaps TRBD1 (6 bases). The V gene lost 0 bases and the J gene lost 4 bases, with 12 bases spanning the gap. The CDR3 contains 15 residues. Germline V lookup: CDR1 LNHNV, CDR2 YYDKDF (reference sequence). CDR3 coding DNA: TGTGCCACCAGCAGAGATCCTGGGGGCGGAGAGACCCAGTACTTC. This codes for CATSRDPGGGETQYF.

This clonotype was counted a few times. V usage is TRBV5-1 and J usage is TRBJ1-1; 9 bases agree with TRBD1. CDR3 length equals 15 residues. Trimming at V came to 4 bases and at J to 3 bases, leaving 7 bases not matched to a gene. CDR1 is SGHRS and CDR2 is YFSETQ in the germline V gene. The CDR3 loop is CASSADRGGDTEAFF. The CDR3 DNA reads as TGCGCCAGCAGCGCGGACAGGGGAGGAGACACTGAAGCTTTCTTT.